This is a list of T cell receptor beta chains from one sample in a study of PD-L1 blockade in urothelial cancer. The data were produced by immunoSEQ multiplex PCR, yet TCRdb's version contains in-frame clones alone and is incomplete. The sample shows about 32,000 clones, about a third of them seen only once. The sample here was tumor tissue, taken before atezolizumab (anti-PD-L1) treatment. All receptors come from a man aged 55 to 69 with urothelial cancer. The CDR3 runs from the conserved cysteine through the conserved F or W. D genes are given only for firm matches. Size values are once, few and many counts, or a class for expanded clones, and some rows have none.

V gene: TRBV15; J gene: TRBJ1-5; clone size: few; D gene: TRBD1; CDR3 DNA: TGTGCCACCAGCAGAGATCTGGGGACAGGCAATCAGCCCCAGCATTTT; CDR3 protein: CATSRDLGTGNQPQHF
V gene: TRBV18; J gene: TRBJ2-5; clone size: NA; D gene: TRBD1; CDR3 DNA: TGTGCCAGCTCATCCCGGACAGGGCCGGAGACCCAGTACTTC; CDR3 protein: CASSSRTGPETQYF
V gene: TRBV11-3; J gene: TRBJ2-3; clone size: medium-sized; D gene: NA; CDR3 DNA: TGTGCCAGCAGCACTCAGGGGGGTATGAGCACAGATACGCAGTATTTT; CDR3 protein: CASSTQGGMSTDTQYF
V gene: TRBV28; J gene: TRBJ2-1; clone size: NA; D gene: TRBD2; CDR3 DNA: TGTGCCGGGCGAGGGACTAGCGGTAACAATGAGCAGTTCTTC; CDR3 protein: CAGRGTSGNNEQFF
V gene: TRBV19; J gene: TRBJ2-5; clone size: few; D gene: NA; CDR3 DNA: TGTGCCAGTAGTAACCGGGACTCCCTGGGGGAGACCCAGTACTTC; CDR3 protein: CASSNRDSLGETQYF
V gene: TRBV6-8; J gene: TRBJ1-1; clone size: many; D gene: NA; CDR3 DNA: TGTGCCAGCAGTACCCGTGGGGCGCGAGTGAACACTGAAGCTTTCTTT; CDR3 protein: CASSTRGARVNTEAFF
V gene: TRBV30; J gene: TRBJ2-3; clone size: NA; D gene: NA; CDR3 DNA: TGTGCCTGGAGTGTATACTCCAGCCCTAGCACAGATACGCAGTATTTT; CDR3 protein: CAWSVYSSPSTDTQYF
V gene: TRBV19; J gene: TRBJ2-7; clone size: NA; D gene: NA; CDR3 DNA: TGTGCCAGTAGTATAGAGCCTTCCTACGAGCAGTACTTC; CDR3 protein: CASSIEPSYEQYF
V gene: TRBV29-1; J gene: TRBJ1-1; clone size: medium-sized; D gene: TRBD1; CDR3 DNA: TGCAGCGTCCTCGGACAGGGCTACCTTGGGGCTTTCTTT; CDR3 protein: CSVLGQGYLGAFF
V gene: TRBV11-3; J gene: TRBJ1-4; clone size: few; D gene: NA; CDR3 DNA: TGTGCCAGCAGCTCTCAGACGAGTGGAGGTGAAAAACTGTTTTTT; CDR3 protein: CASSSQTSGGEKLFF
V gene: TRBV19; J gene: TRBJ2-7; clone size: NA; D gene: NA; CDR3 DNA: TGTGCCAGTAGTTCAGGGGGGTACGAGCAGTACTTC; CDR3 protein: CASSSGGYEQYF
V gene: TRBV6-8; J gene: TRBJ2-1; clone size: few; D gene: NA; CDR3 DNA: TGTGCCAGCAGGCGGGACTACAATGAGCAGTTCTTC; CDR3 protein: CASRRDYNEQFF
V gene: TRBV19; J gene: TRBJ1-1; clone size: NA; D gene: NA; CDR3 DNA: TGTGCCAGTAGTATAGTTCCATTTGGAGCTTTCTTT; CDR3 protein: CASSIVPFGAFF
V gene: TRBV11-3; J gene: TRBJ2-7; clone size: few; D gene: TRBD2; CDR3 DNA: TGTGCCAGCAGCTTAGTAGCGGGGACGGACTACGAGCAGTACTTC; CDR3 protein: CASSLVAGTDYEQYF
V gene: TRBV15; J gene: TRBJ2-7; clone size: NA; D gene: NA; CDR3 DNA: TGTGCCACCAGCAGATCCTCCAGCTCCTACGAGCAGTACTTC; CDR3 protein: CATSRSSSSYEQYF
V gene: TRBV18; J gene: TRBJ2-3; clone size: NA; D gene: NA; CDR3 DNA: TGTGCCAGCTCACTTCGGGGGGCCACAGATACGCAGTATTTT; CDR3 protein: CASSLRGATDTQYF
V gene: TRBV6-8; J gene: TRBJ1-1; clone size: few; D gene: NA; CDR3 DNA: TGTGCCAGCAGATCCGGGACCAAATCTTTCATAGGGACTGAAGCTTTCTTT; CDR3 protein: CASRSGTKSFIGTEAFF
V gene: TRBV28; J gene: TRBJ1-2; clone size: NA; D gene: NA; CDR3 DNA: TGTGCCAGCAGACCGACAGTTCCTTCTAACTATGGCTACACCTTC; CDR3 protein: CASRPTVPSNYGYTF
V gene: TRBV15; J gene: TRBJ2-7; clone size: NA; D gene: TRBD2; CDR3 DNA: TGTGCCACCAGTATGGGGACTAGCGGGAGAGGTTACGAGCAGTACTTC; CDR3 protein: CATSMGTSGRGYEQYF
V gene: TRBV29-1; J gene: TRBJ1-2; clone size: medium-sized; D gene: NA; CDR3 DNA: TGCAGCGTCGTTCTCCCCGGGGCTCAAGGCTACACCTTC; CDR3 protein: CSVVLPGAQGYTF
V gene: TRBV9; J gene: TRBJ2-3; clone size: NA; D gene: NA; CDR3 DNA: TGTGCCAGCAGTGAAACCCGCACAGATACGCAGTATTTT; CDR3 protein: CASSETRTDTQYF
V gene: TRBV12-5; J gene: TRBJ2-1; clone size: few; D gene: TRBD2; CDR3 DNA: TGTGCTAGTGGTTTGGTTAGCGGGGGGGCCGGTGAGCAGTTCTTC; CDR3 protein: CASGLVSGGAGEQFF
V gene: TRBV6-8; J gene: TRBJ2-3; clone size: few; D gene: TRBD2; CDR3 DNA: TGTGCCAGCAAGGTAGCGGGGGGGCATCCAGATACGCAGTATTTT; CDR3 protein: CASKVAGGHPDTQYF
V gene: TRBV18; J gene: TRBJ1-3; clone size: NA; D gene: NA; CDR3 DNA: TGTGCCAGCTCACGGACAGCTACCCTATCTTCTGGAAACACCATATATTTT; CDR3 protein: CASSRTATLSSGNTIYF
V gene: TRBV18; J gene: TRBJ2-2; clone size: NA; D gene: NA; CDR3 DNA: TGTGCCAGCTCACCACCGAACACCGGGGAGCTGTTTTTT; CDR3 protein: CASSPPNTGELFF
V gene: TRBV14; J gene: TRBJ1-5; clone size: few; D gene: TRBD1; CDR3 DNA: TGTGCCAGCAGCCAAGAACTCGGGGACAGGGCCTACCCTAGCAATCAGCCCCAGCATTTT; CDR3 protein: CASSQELGDRAYPSNQPQHF
V gene: TRBV6-1; J gene: TRBJ2-2; clone size: NA; D gene: TRBD1; CDR3 DNA: TGTGCCAGCAGTGAAGGGGGACAGGGTGTAGGGGAGCTGTTTTTT; CDR3 protein: CASSEGGQGVGELFF
V gene: TRBV28; J gene: TRBJ1-1; clone size: few; D gene: NA; CDR3 DNA: TGTGCCAGCAGTTTATCATTGAACACTGAAGCTTTCTTT; CDR3 protein: CASSLSLNTEAFF
V gene: TRBV11-3; J gene: TRBJ1-6; clone size: few; D gene: NA; CDR3 DNA: TGTGCCAGCAGCTACCAGGGCGGCCGGGGTTCACCCCTCCACTTT; CDR3 protein: CASSYQGGRGSPLHF
V gene: TRBV2; J gene: TRBJ1-2; clone size: NA; D gene: NA; CDR3 DNA: TGTGCCAGCAAACCGGGGAGAAGCGATGGCTACACCTTC; CDR3 protein: CASKPGRSDGYTF
V gene: TRBV10-2; J gene: TRBJ2-1; clone size: NA; D gene: NA; CDR3 DNA: TGCGCCAGCGTCGGCGGAGGGGGTAGTGAGCAGTTCTTC; CDR3 protein: CASVGGGGSEQFF
V gene: TRBV29-1; J gene: TRBJ2-1; clone size: NA; D gene: NA; CDR3 DNA: TGCAGCGTTGAAGAAAGATTCGGTACAGGCGAACAGTTCTTC; CDR3 protein: CSVEERFGTGEQFF
V gene: TRBV5-1; J gene: TRBJ2-7; clone size: NA; D gene: NA; CDR3 DNA: TGCGCCAGCAGCTTGGGGGCAGGGAACTCCTACGAGCAGTACTTC; CDR3 protein: CASSLGAGNSYEQYF
V gene: TRBV27; J gene: TRBJ2-2; clone size: few; D gene: NA; CDR3 DNA: TGTGCCAGCAGTTTACAGGGGGGCGGCACCGGGGAGCTGTTTTTT; CDR3 protein: CASSLQGGGTGELFF
V gene: TRBV18; J gene: TRBJ2-7; clone size: NA; D gene: NA; CDR3 DNA: TGTGCCAGCTCACCACGTGGGACGGTGGGGCAGGTGCCCTTC; CDR3 protein: CASSPRGTVGQVPF
V gene: TRBV28; J gene: TRBJ1-2; clone size: NA; D gene: NA; CDR3 DNA: TGTGCCAGCAGTTTGTATCCTCGCTATGGCTACACCTTC; CDR3 protein: CASSLYPRYGYTF
V gene: TRBV29-1; J gene: TRBJ2-7; clone size: NA; D gene: NA; CDR3 DNA: TGCAGCGTTGAAGGTGAGGGGTCCTACGAGCAGTACTTC; CDR3 protein: CSVEGEGSYEQYF
V gene: TRBV25-1; J gene: TRBJ1-5; clone size: NA; D gene: NA; CDR3 DNA: TGTGCCAGCAGTGTAGACACTAGCAATCAGCCCCAGCATTTT; CDR3 protein: CASSVDTSNQPQHF
V gene: TRBV28; J gene: TRBJ1-4; clone size: NA; D gene: NA; CDR3 DNA: TGTGCCAGCAACTCCGGGGCAGAAGAAAAACTGTTTTTT; CDR3 protein: CASNSGAEEKLFF
V gene: TRBV14; J gene: TRBJ2-7; clone size: NA; D gene: NA; CDR3 DNA: TGTGCCAGCAGCCAACTCCCGGGATCCAATACGGGGAGGTCTTACGAGCAGTACTTC; CDR3 protein: CASSQLPGSNTGRSYEQYF
V gene: TRBV6-8; J gene: TRBJ2-2; clone size: many; D gene: NA; CDR3 DNA: TGTGCCAGCAGTCACGGGGTTGGACACGACGGGGAGCTGTTTTTT; CDR3 protein: CASSHGVGHDGELFF
V gene: TRBV19; J gene: TRBJ1-1; clone size: NA; D gene: NA; CDR3 DNA: TGTGCCAGTAGTACCTCAGGGTTTTCAGCTTTCTTT; CDR3 protein: CASSTSGFSAFF
V gene: TRBV29-1; J gene: TRBJ1-1; clone size: few; D gene: TRBD1; CDR3 DNA: TGCAGCGTTAAAGGGGGCCGGGACACTGAAGCTTTCTTT; CDR3 protein: CSVKGGRDTEAFF
V gene: TRBV9; J gene: TRBJ2-5; clone size: NA; D gene: TRBD1; CDR3 DNA: TGTGCCAGCAGCGTCCCGACAGGGGGGCAAGAGACCCAGTACTTC; CDR3 protein: CASSVPTGGQETQYF
V gene: TRBV28; J gene: TRBJ2-1; clone size: NA; D gene: NA; CDR3 DNA: TGTGCCAGCAGCCCCGGACTGAACCGATACAATGAGCAGTTCTTC; CDR3 protein: CASSPGLNRYNEQFF
V gene: TRBV7-7; J gene: TRBJ2-3; clone size: few; D gene: TRBD1; CDR3 DNA: TGTGCCAGCAGCACTGGACAGGCTAGCACAGATACGCAGTATTTT; CDR3 protein: CASSTGQASTDTQYF
V gene: TRBV14; J gene: TRBJ1-1; clone size: NA; D gene: NA; CDR3 DNA: TGTGCCAGCACCCCGCAGGGTTTCACTGAAGCTTTCTTT; CDR3 protein: CASTPQGFTEAFF
V gene: TRBV14; J gene: TRBJ1-2; clone size: NA; D gene: NA; CDR3 DNA: TGTGCCAGCAGCCCCAGTTCTTCCCCTTGGGGCTACACCTTC; CDR3 protein: CASSPSSSPWGYTF
V gene: TRBV18; J gene: TRBJ1-1; clone size: NA; D gene: TRBD1; CDR3 DNA: TGTGCCAGCACAAAGACAGGGTCCACTGAAGCTTTCTTT; CDR3 protein: CASTKTGSTEAFF
V gene: TRBV5-1; J gene: TRBJ2-6; clone size: NA; D gene: NA; CDR3 DNA: TGCGCCAGCAGCCCCTCTGACAGATACCTCTCTGGGGCCAACGTCCTGACTTTC; CDR3 protein: CASSPSDRYLSGANVLTF
V gene: TRBV12-5; J gene: TRBJ2-1; clone size: NA; D gene: NA; CDR3 DNA: TGTGCTAGTGGTTTGGCCGAAGGGGCGCCCCAGTTCTTC; CDR3 protein: CASGLAEGAPQFF
V gene: TRBV5-1; J gene: TRBJ2-5; clone size: NA; D gene: TRBD2; CDR3 DNA: TGCGCCAGCAGCTTTGGACTAGCGGGAGGAGGCGAGACCCAGTACTTC; CDR3 protein: CASSFGLAGGGETQYF
V gene: TRBV18; J gene: TRBJ2-7; clone size: few; D gene: NA; CDR3 DNA: TGTGCCAGCTCACCAGCCGGGACAACATACTCCTACGAGCAGTACTTC; CDR3 protein: CASSPAGTTYSYEQYF